A single sample is the source of the 25 T cell receptor beta chains below, sequenced in a study of immune reconstitution after stem cell transplant in scleroderma. Each CDR3 protein is one row after TCRdb ran MiXCR on the RT-PCR reads. The sample yields 1,500 to 2,000 distinct CDR3 sequences, around 15% seen once. This material was collected before or after autologous hematopoietic stem cell transplantation (not recorded which). These receptors were collected from a female donor with systemic sclerosis.

This clonotype is medium-sized by share. The chain uses TRBV2 and TRBJ2-7; 7 bases match TRBD1. The germline CDR1 and CDR2 sequences are SNHLY and FYNNEI. The J segment lost 0 bases and the V segment lost 6 bases, leaving 2 bases of the junction unmatched. The CDR3 spans 13 residues. CDR3 sequence reads: CASRDRHSYEQYF. The CDR3 DNA reads TGTGCCAGCAGGGACAGGCACTCCTACGAGCAGTACTTC.

This clonotype is judged large. The chain has TRBV6-5 and TRBJ2-1; D is undetermined. The V and J ends lost 2 bases and 8 bases respectively, with 10 bases between them. Germline V gene sequence: CDR1 MNHEY, CDR2 SVGAGI. The CDR3 extends over 13 amino acids. Here the CDR3 reads CASSYGPGYEQFF. CDR3 DNA: TGTGCCAGCAGTTACGGGCCGGGCTATGAGCAGTTCTTC.

V usage is TRBV11-3 and J usage is TRBJ1-1; 8 bases map to TRBD1. The CDR3 covers 13 residues. V gave up 5 bases and J gave up 11 bases; unmatched junction bases: 10. Per germline, CDR1 SGHNT and CDR2 YENEEA. The CDR3 coding sequence is TGTGCCAGCAGCCAAGGACAGGGAGGCTCTGCTTTCTTT. It codes for CASSQGQGGSAFF.

This chain uses TRBV6-2 or TRBV6-3 with TRBJ2-3, with D possibly being TRBD1 or TRBD2 (5 bases each). Germline V gives CDR1 MNHEY, CDR2 SVGEGT. The V and J ends lost 4 bases and 2 bases respectively, with 13 bases between them. The CDR3 has 15 amino acids. CDR3 sequence (DNA): TGTGCCAGCAGTTGGGGACGGAGAGTCACAGATACGCAGTATTTT. Protein product: CASSWGRRVTDTQYF.

The chain couples TRBV23-1 to TRBJ1-5, with a tentative D call TRBD1 (5 bases). TRBV23-1 is marked as an open reading frame, function uncertain. This CDR3 comprises 14 residues. Trimming took off 4 bases at V and 6 bases at J, with 13 bases between the two ends. CDR3: CASSRGFCAQPQHF. CDR3 DNA sequence: TGCGCCAGCAGTCGGGGGTTTTGCGCTCAGCCCCAGCATTTT.

This chain connects TRBV6-2 or TRBV6-3 to TRBJ2-1; 7 positions match TRBD2. The V gene end was trimmed by 0 bases and the J gene end by 7 bases; junction bases not matched to a gene: 6. Germline lookup yields CDR1 MNHEY and CDR2 SVGEGT. The CDR3 is 15 residues long. CDR3 bases: TGTGCCAGCAGTTACTCGGGGGGGATCAGAAATGAGCAGTTCTTC. This translates into CASSYSGGIRNEQFF.

Judged by abundance, this clonotype is medium-sized. The rearrangement links TRBV10-3 to TRBJ1-4; tentative D call: TRBD1 (6 bases). Looked up from germline, CDR1 is ENHRY and CDR2 is SYGVKD. Trimming took 8 bases from V and 4 from J, leaving 17 bases between them. This CDR3 is 15 amino acids long. This chain's CDR3 is CAIGQGNSGNEKLFF. The CDR3 DNA sequence: TGTGCCATCGGGCAGGGGAATTCGGGTAATGAAAAACTGTTTTTT.

The V and J genes are TRBV19 and TRBJ1-5; TRBD1 is a possible D gene (6 bases). The CDR3 has 14 residues. The V end lost 5 bases, the J end lost 2 bases, and 10 bases lay between the germline ends. The germline gives CDR1 LNHDA, CDR2 SQIVND (reference sequence). CDR3 nucleotide sequence: TGTGCCAGTAGTTCGACAGGCGGCAATCAGCCCCAGCATTTT. Amino acid sequence: CASSSTGGNQPQHF. Full variable domain (missing parts from reference TRBV19 and TRBJ1-5): DGGITQSPKYLFRKEGQNVTLSCEQNLNHDAMYWYRQDPGQGLRLIYYSQIVNDFQKGDIAEGYSVSREKKESFPLTVTSAQKNPTAFYLCASSSTGGNQPQHFGDGTRLSIL.

In its sample, this clonotype ranks as medium-sized. This chain joins TRBV5-1 and TRBJ2-7; D is perhaps TRBD1 (6 bases). V shed 1 base and J shed 5 bases, with 16 bases lying between them. This CDR3 is built from 15 residues. Germline CDR1 reads SGHRS; CDR2 reads YFSETQ. CDR3 nucleotide sequence: TGCGCCAGCAGCTTGAGCCATACAGGGTCCCACGAGCAGTACTTC. Its translation is CASSLSHTGSHEQYF.

In its sample, this clonotype is medium-sized (0.01 to 0.1%). The chain recombines TRBV2 with TRBJ2-1; TRBD2 matches at 12 bases. The CDR3 spans 15 residues. Germline V gene sequence: CDR1 SNHLY, CDR2 FYNNEI. Unmatched junction bases numbered 3, after V lost 3 bases and J lost 6 bases. DNA for the CDR3: TGTGCCAGCAGTGACCGACTAGCGGGGGCCAATGAGCAGTTCTTC. This gives the protein CASSDRLAGANEQFF.

The chain joins TRBV7-6 to TRBJ2-1; D ambiguous. CDR3 length: 14 residues. Trimming removed 1 base at V and 4 bases at J, with 8 bases between. Germline V gives CDR1 SGHVS, CDR2 FNYEAQ. CDR3 region: CASSLDQDYNEQFF. The CDR3 DNA reads TGTGCCAGCAGCTTAGACCAGGATTACAATGAGCAGTTCTTC.

This clonotype is deemed medium-sized. The chain joins TRBV5-1 to TRBJ1-1; 9 nucleotides line up with TRBD1. The ends lost 0 bases at V and 6 bases at J; junction bases unmatched: 6. Germline-derived CDR1 and CDR2 are SGHRS and YFSETQ. The length of the CDR3 is 15 residues. CDR3 sequence: CASSLATGGKAEAFF. CDR3 nucleotide sequence: TGCGCCAGCAGCTTGGCGACAGGGGGGAAAGCTGAAGCTTTCTTT.

This clonotype qualifies as medium-sized. V usage is TRBV6-1 and J usage is TRBJ2-5; TRBD2 agrees at 8 bases. The V and J ends lost 7 bases and 2 bases, in that order; junction bases with no gene match: 6. This CDR3 region has 14 residues. Germline V CDR1 and CDR2: MNHNS, SASEGT. CDR3 residues: CASTEGGGQETQYF. For the CDR3, the DNA is TGTGCCAGCACCGAAGGCGGGGGGCAAGAGACCCAGTACTTC.

The gene calls are TRBV7-2 and TRBJ2-1; D is uncertain. CDR1 and CDR2 from the germline V gene are SGHTA and FQGNSA. V was shortened by 4 bases and J by 6 bases, with 10 bases between the two germline ends. The CDR3 runs 13 residues. The CDR3 nucleotides read TGTGCCAGCAGCTACCAATCCCTCAATGAGCAGTTCTTC. Amino acid sequence: CASSYQSLNEQFF.

The chain links TRBV6-1 to TRBJ1-2; D remains unclear. CDR1 is MNHNS, CDR2 SASEGT, per germline. V dropped 10 bases and J dropped 2 bases, with 14 bases sitting between them. The CDR3 runs to 13 residues. In nucleotides, the CDR3 is TGTGCCACCCAGACGTCAGCAAACTATGGCTACACCTTC. As protein: CATQTSANYGYTF.

This clonotype is termed medium-sized. V usage is TRBV27 and J usage is TRBJ2-1; TRBD1 agrees at 9 bases. This CDR3 has 14 residues. CDR1 is MNHEY and CDR2 is SMNVEV in the germline V gene (reference sequence). J gave up 4 bases and V 8 bases, and 6 bases lay outside the gene matches. This chain's CDR3 is CASSTGGRYNEQFF. The CDR3 region has the DNA TGTGCCAGCTCCACAGGGGGCAGGTACAATGAGCAGTTCTTC.

This chain connects TRBV20-1 to TRBJ1-4; D ambiguous. This CDR3 contains 14 residues. Germline lookup yields CDR1 DFQATT and CDR2 SNEGSKA (reference sequence). Deletions cut 0 bases from V and 8 bases from J, with 13 bases between. CDR3: CSARDSWGGEKLFF. In nucleotides, the CDR3 is TGCAGTGCTAGAGATAGCTGGGGTGGGGAAAAACTGTTTTTT.

J is TRBJ1-6 and V is TRBV5-1, with a tentative D call TRBD1 (6 bases). There are 16 residues in the CDR3. CDR1 SGHRS and CDR2 YFSETQ come from the germline V gene. Deletions cut 5 bases from V and 0 bases from J, with 12 bases between. Here the CDR3 reads CASRPGESSYNSPLHF. As DNA, the CDR3 is TGCGCCAGCAGACCAGGGGAAAGCTCCTATAATTCACCCCTCCACTTT.

This clonotype is labeled medium-sized. The V and J genes are TRBV29-1 and TRBJ2-7; TRBD1 agrees at 12 bases. Unmatched junction bases numbered 5, after V lost 6 bases and J lost 5 bases. The CDR3 is made up of 13 amino acids. CDR1 SQVTM and CDR2 ANQGSEA come from the germline V gene. In DNA form, the CDR3 reads TGCAGCGTCCTCCGGGACAGGGGGCACGAGCAGTACTTC. Protein: CSVLRDRGHEQYF.

This clonotype was recorded a few times. J is TRBJ2-7 and V is TRBV15; 8 bases match TRBD1. Germline trimming cut 0 bases from V and 5 bases from J; bases unmatched to any gene: 3. The germline CDR1 and CDR2 sequences are LNHNV and YYDKDF (reference sequence). The CDR3 totals 14 residues. CDR3 loop: CATSRDRGRDEQYF. The CDR3 region has the DNA TGTGCCACCAGCAGAGACAGGGGGCGTGACGAGCAGTACTTC.

Judged by abundance, this clonotype is medium-sized (0.01 to 0.1%). The rearrangement links TRBV5-6 to TRBJ2-7, with D possibly matching TRBD1 (5 bases). The CDR3 is 13 residues long. Per the germline V gene, CDR1 is SGHDT and CDR2 is YYEEEE. Trimming took 0 bases from V and 3 from J, leaving 7 bases between them. CDR3 sequence reads: CASSLAGNYEQYF. The CDR3 DNA follows: TGTGCCAGCAGCTTGGCAGGGAACTACGAGCAGTACTTC.

This clonotype was seen only a few times. The chain is built from TRBV5-1 and TRBJ2-7; 7 bases map to TRBD1. The CDR3 extends over 13 amino acids. V was clipped by 0 bases and J by 5 bases; unmatched bases: 2. The germline V gene has CDR1 SGHRS and CDR2 YFSETQ. CDR3 nucleotides: TGCGCCAGCAGCTTGGGGGACAGTAACGAGCAGTACTTC. Its protein product is CASSLGDSNEQYF.

The chain has TRBV7-9 and TRBJ2-5; 11 nucleotides line up with TRBD2. After removal of 2 bases from V and 2 bases from J, the junction contained 4 bases not matched to a gene. Germline assignment: CDR1 SEHNR and CDR2 FQNEAQ (reference sequence). The CDR3 contains 16 residues. The CDR3 sequence: CASSLWLAGGQETQYF. CDR3 bases: TGTGCCAGCAGCTTATGGCTAGCGGGGGGTCAAGAGACCCAGTACTTC.

Comments on this clonotype: A single base separates this from a much larger clone, so it may be a read error. V gene TRBV20-1 combines with J gene TRBJ1-2; D may be TRBD1 (5 bases). Germline V gene data show CDR1 as DFQATT and CDR2 as SNEGSKA (reference sequence). This CDR3 is built from 14 residues. CDR3 DNA sequence: TGCAGTGCTGGAGATCAGGGCAGGTACTATGGCTACACCTTC. Protein sequence: CSAGDQGRYYGYTF.

Relative to its sample, this clonotype is medium-sized. The chain recombines TRBV29-1 with TRBJ1-2; D is possibly TRBD1 (6 bases). Trimming removed 6 bases from V and 4 bases from J, with 24 bases in between. Germline lookup yields CDR1 SQVTM and CDR2 ANQGSEA. There are 16 residues in the CDR3. CDR3 DNA sequence: TGCAGCGTCGGCCCGGGACACGGAACACCCGTCTATGGCTACACCTTC. Translation gives CSVGPGHGTPVYGYTF. The whole variable domain, filled in from reference TRBV29-1 and TRBJ1-2, reads SAVISQKPSRDICQRGTSLTIQCQVDSQVTMMFWYRQQPGQSLTLIATANQGSEATYESGFVIDKFPISRPNLTFSTLTVSNMSPEDSSIYLCSVGPGHGTPVYGYTFGSGTRLTVV.